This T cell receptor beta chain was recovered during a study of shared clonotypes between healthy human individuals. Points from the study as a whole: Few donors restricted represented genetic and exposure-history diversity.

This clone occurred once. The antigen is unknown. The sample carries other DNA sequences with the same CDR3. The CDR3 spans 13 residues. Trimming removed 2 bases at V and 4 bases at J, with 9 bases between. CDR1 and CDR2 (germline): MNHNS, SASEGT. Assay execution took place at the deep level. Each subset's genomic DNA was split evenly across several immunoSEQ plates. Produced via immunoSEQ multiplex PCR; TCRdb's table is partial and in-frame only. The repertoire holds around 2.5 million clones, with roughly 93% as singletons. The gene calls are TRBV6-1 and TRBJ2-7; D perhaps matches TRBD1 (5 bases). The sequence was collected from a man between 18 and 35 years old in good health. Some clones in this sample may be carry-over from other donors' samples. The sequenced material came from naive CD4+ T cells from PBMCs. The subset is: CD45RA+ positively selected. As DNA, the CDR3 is TGTGCCAGCAGTGAACAGGGTGGGTACGAGCAGTACTTC. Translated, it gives CASSEQGGYEQYF.